This T cell receptor beta chain originates from a study of blood T cell repertoires in COVID-19. Each participant's cohort was designated according to participant-reported clinical history. Germline loops: CDR1 LGHDT, CDR2 YNNKEL (reference sequence). CDR3 length: 15 amino acids. The V end was cut by 2 bases, the J end by 3 bases, with 11 bases between. TCRdb's copy holds only in-frame clones and misses some; the assay was immunoSEQ multiplex PCR. Here the sample spans fewer than 350,000 clones, 85% being singletons. The source is a woman in her 30s who had been exposed to COVID-19. Sequencing was carried out using PBMCs or T cells enriched from blood (not recorded which). The chain is built from TRBV3-1 (or the pseudogene TRBV3-2) and TRBJ2-1, with D hard to call. In DNA form, the CDR3 reads TGTGCCAGCAGCCAAATTGAAGCCTTCTACAATGAGCAGTTCTTC. Translation: CASSQIEAFYNEQFF.